Listed below are T cell receptor beta chains from one sample, sequenced in a study of T cell repertoires in cytomegalovirus infection. These receptors have no identified antigens. MiXCR, run by TCRdb on the reads, gives a single entry per CDR3 protein. The repertoire holds about 900,000 distinct CDR3 sequences, around 29% seen once, with more than 13% in the top ten. The starting material was cultured CD8+ T cells from PBMCs, obtained from culture after CMV antigen stimulation. All receptors come from a human donor in good health (CMV status not recorded). Some clones in this sample may be carry-over from other donors' samples. The CDR3 runs from the conserved cysteine through the conserved F or W. A D gene is named only where the DNA matches it firmly. Clone size is not always given. Where it is, it says once, few, many or a class for expanded clones.

D gene	clone size	V gene	J gene	CDR3 protein	CDR3 DNA
TRBD1	few	TRBV28	TRBJ2-5	CASIRPGDRVMETQYF	TGTGCCAGCATCCGCCCTGGGGACAGGGTCATGGAGACCCAGTACTTC
TRBD1	.	TRBV6-6	TRBJ1-1	CASSPKGLGQGADEAFF	TGTGCCAGCAGTCCAAAAGGTCTTGGACAGGGGGCGGATGAAGCTTTCTTT
TRBD1	.	TRBV7-9	TRBJ2-3	CASSQRQGMSTDTQYF	TGTGCCAGCAGCCAACGACAGGGGATGAGCACAGATACGCAGTATTTT
TRBD2	.	TRBV2	TRBJ2-2	CASVLAGKSGELFF	TGTGCCAGCGTACTAGCGGGGAAGTCCGGGGAGCTGTTTTTT
TRBD1	many	TRBV7-2	TRBJ1-2	CASSIEGTGGLDGYTF	TGTGCCAGCAGCATTGAGGGTACAGGGGGTTTGGATGGCTACACCTTC
.	once	TRBV10-1	TRBJ2-2	CASSEKTETGELFF	TGCGCCAGCAGTGAGAAGACCGAGACCGGGGAGCTGTTTTTT
.	.	TRBV7-9	TRBJ2-5	CASSFKTPQETQYF	TGTGCCAGCAGCTTTAAGACACCTCAAGAGACCCAGTACTTC
TRBD2	.	TRBV4-3	TRBJ2-1	CASSQERVAGRDNEQFF	TGCGCCAGCAGCCAAGAAAGAGTAGCGGGCCGGGACAATGAGCAGTTCTTC
TRBD1	.	TRBV12-3/TRBV12-4	TRBJ1-2	CASSYSGGQDLYGYTF	TGTGCCAGCAGCTACAGTGGGGGACAGGACCTCTATGGCTACACCTTC
TRBD1	.	TRBV9	TRBJ2-7	CASSARRTGVLYEQYF	TGTGCCAGCAGCGCCCGCAGGACAGGGGTTCTCTACGAGCAGTACTTC
.	.	TRBV12-3/TRBV12-4	TRBJ1-1	CASSPGRGPEAFF	TGTGCCAGCTCCCCTGGCAGGGGCCCTGAAGCTTTCTTT
.	.	TRBV6-2/TRBV6-3	TRBJ2-7	CASSFASYEQYF	TGTGCCAGCAGTTTTGCCTCCTACGAGCAGTACTTC
.	many	TRBV12-3/TRBV12-4	TRBJ1-2	CASSLVRGDYGYTF	TGTGCCAGCAGTTTGGTCCGGGGGGACTATGGCTACACCTTC
.	few	TRBV13	TRBJ1-4	CASSNRDKTNEKLFF	TGTGCCAGCAGCAATCGGGACAAAACTAATGAAAAACTGTTTTTT
TRBD2	few	TRBV7-6	TRBJ2-1	CASSPFLAGGPNEQFF	TGTGCCAGCAGCCCGTTCCTAGCGGGGGGGCCGAATGAGCAGTTCTTC
.	few	TRBV7-6	TRBJ2-5	CASSFDIRETQYF	TGTGCCAGCAGCTTCGACATCCGTGAGACCCAGTACTTC
.	.	TRBV12-3/TRBV12-4	TRBJ2-2	CASSLRPGPTGELFF	TGTGCCAGCAGTTTACGACCCGGCCCAACCGGGGAGCTGTTTTTT
.	.	TRBV7-6	TRBJ2-6	CASRGRGSGANVLTF	TGTGCCAGCAGGGGTAGAGGCTCTGGGGCCAACGTCCTGACTTTC
.	many	TRBV19	TRBJ1-5	CASSKMGEGNQPQHF	TGTGCCAGTAGTAAAATGGGAGAGGGCAATCAGCCCCAGCATTTT
.	once	TRBV29-1	TRBJ2-7	CSVEDSGYEQYF	TGCAGCGTTGAAGATTCCGGATACGAGCAGTACTTC
.	few	TRBV4-1	TRBJ2-1	CASSPNGRDEQFF	TGCGCCAGCAGCCCGAATGGTAGAGATGAGCAGTTCTTC
.	.	TRBV19	TRBJ1-1	CANGTKNTEAFF	TGTGCCAACGGGACAAAGAACACTGAAGCTTTCTTT
.	.	TRBV5-6	TRBJ2-3	CASSPAGFSTDTQYF	TGTGCCAGCAGCCCCGCGGGCTTTAGCACAGATACGCAGTATTTT
.	few	TRBV19	TRBJ2-2	CASQVSESGELFF	TGTGCCAGCCAAGTTTCGGAGTCCGGGGAGCTGTTTTTT
.	.	TRBV20-1	TRBJ1-2	CSVDRTNYGYTF	TGCAGTGTTGACAGGACGAACTATGGCTACACCTTC
TRBD1	.	TRBV4-3	TRBJ1-2	CASSHPADRPYGYTF	TGCGCCAGCAGCCATCCTGCGGACAGGCCCTATGGCTACACCTTC
.	many	TRBV7-6	TRBJ2-7	CASSPGTRVWDEQYF	TGTGCCAGCAGCCCCGGGACACGGGTCTGGGACGAGCAGTACTTC
TRBD1	.	TRBV29-1	TRBJ2-1	CSVDGQATYNEQFF	TGCAGCGTTGACGGACAGGCCACCTACAATGAGCAGTTCTTC
TRBD1	.	TRBV7-9	TRBJ1-2	CASSSRDRPLIYGYTF	TGTGCCAGCAGCTCCCGGGACAGACCTTTAATCTATGGCTACACCTTC
.	.	TRBV12-3/TRBV12-4	TRBJ1-3	CASTKGVSGNTIYF	TGTGCCAGCACCAAGGGTGTGTCTGGAAACACCATATATTTT
.	few	TRBV28	TRBJ2-1	CASSYIERIYNEQFF	TGTGCCAGCAGTTACATAGAGCGAATCTACAATGAGCAGTTCTTC
TRBD2	many	TRBV7-2	TRBJ2-1	CASSWPLTSGGYNEQFF	TGTGCCAGCAGCTGGCCCTTGACTAGCGGGGGTTACAATGAGCAGTTCTTC
.	medium-sized	TRBV7-6	TRBJ2-7	CASSFNPLTQGRATYEQYF	TGTGCCAGCAGTTTTAACCCTCTAACCCAGGGGCGTGCGACCTACGAGCAGTACTTC
TRBD1	.	TRBV6-5	TRBJ2-2	CASSDGQGIWAGELFF	TGTGCCAGCAGTGACGGACAGGGAATTTGGGCCGGGGAGCTGTTTTTT
TRBD2	.	TRBV28	TRBJ2-3	CASSLTAGGFGDTQYF	TGTGCCAGCAGTTTAACAGCGGGGGGGTTCGGGGATACGCAGTATTTT
TRBD2	few	TRBV20-1	TRBJ2-7	CSARGLDRLAGIEQYF	TGCAGTGCTAGAGGCCTGGATAGACTAGCGGGGATCGAGCAGTACTTC
TRBD2	few	TRBV7-6	TRBJ2-7	CASSFLAGSREQYF	TGTGCCAGCAGCTTCTTAGCGGGGTCGAGGGAGCAGTACTTC
TRBD1	.	TRBV12-3/TRBV12-4	TRBJ2-1	CASVGAPGQGARSWNEQFF	TGTGCCAGCGTAGGAGCCCCGGGACAGGGGGCGCGCAGTTGGAATGAGCAGTTCTTC
TRBD2	.	TRBV15	TRBJ2-3	CATAGTSGTDTQYF	TGTGCCACCGCCGGGACTAGCGGCACAGATACGCAGTATTTT
.	many	TRBV7-6	TRBJ2-2	CASSLAWPGANTGELFF	TGTGCCAGCAGCTTAGCCTGGCCAGGGGCGAACACCGGGGAGCTGTTTTTT
.	many	TRBV12-3/TRBV12-4	TRBJ2-1	CASSLGDGPSYNEQFF	TGTGCCAGCAGTTTAGGCGACGGGCCCTCCTACAATGAGCAGTTCTTC
.	.	TRBV4-2	TRBJ1-2	CASSQIDFWGYTF	TGTGCCAGCAGCCAAATAGACTTTTGGGGCTACACCTTC
.	.	TRBV7-3	TRBJ1-3	CASSLGSSSGNTIYF	TGTGCCAGCAGCTTGGGCAGCTCCTCTGGAAACACCATATATTTT
.	.	TRBV12-3/TRBV12-4	TRBJ2-5	CASRSLGDSQETQYF	TGTGCCAGCAGATCTTTGGGTGACAGCCAAGAGACCCAGTACTTC
.	.	TRBV7-6	TRBJ1-4	CASRPASSTNEKLFF	TGTGCCAGCAGACCCGCGTCTTCAACTAATGAAAAACTGTTTTTT
TRBD1	.	TRBV7-9	TRBJ1-1	CASSFSTGGNTEAFF	TGTGCCAGCAGCTTTTCGACAGGGGGGAACACTGAAGCTTTCTTT
.	few	TRBV7-9	TRBJ2-1	CASAVGITYNEQFF	TGTGCCAGCGCCGTAGGCATAACCTACAATGAGCAGTTCTTC
TRBD1	few	TRBV27	TRBJ1-2	CASSPRQGRRVGRDYGYTF	TGTGCCAGCAGTCCTCGACAGGGGAGAAGAGTGGGCCGAGACTATGGCTACACCTTC
.	.	TRBV19	TRBJ2-7	CASSPFGSLSNEQYF	TGTGCCAGTAGTCCCTTCGGGAGTCTGTCTAACGAGCAGTACTTC
.	.	TRBV7-3	TRBJ2-3	CTSSLTRVKTDTQYF	TGTACCAGCAGCTTAACCAGGGTGAAGACAGATACGCAGTATTTT
TRBD2	.	TRBV4-1	TRBJ2-4	CASSPWTSGANIQYF	TGCGCCAGCAGCCCCTGGACTAGCGGGGCAAACATTCAGTACTTC
.	few	TRBV7-2	TRBJ2-4	CASSWDIAKNIQYF	TGTGCCAGCAGCTGGGATATAGCCAAAAACATTCAGTACTTC
.	.	TRBV7-9	TRBJ2-1	CASSGDRGTYNEQFF	TGTGCCAGCAGCGGAGATCGGGGTACCTACAATGAGCAGTTCTTC
.	.	TRBV27	TRBJ2-4	CASRWRASDIQYF	TGTGCCAGCAGATGGCGGGCGTCAGACATTCAGTACTTC
TRBD1	.	TRBV10-1	TRBJ2-2	CASSRDRGRGELFF	TGCGCCAGCAGCCGGGACAGGGGGCGCGGGGAGCTGTTTTTT
TRBD2	.	TRBV5-5	TRBJ2-1	CASSLEPSGGNEQFF	TGTGCCAGCAGCTTGGAGCCTAGCGGTGGAAATGAGCAGTTCTTC
.	.	TRBV5-4	TRBJ1-1	CASSSFGQLDTEAFF	TGTGCCAGCAGCTCATTCGGACAGCTCGACACTGAAGCTTTCTTT
.	.	TRBV2	TRBJ1-1	CASSEVGRGTEAFF	TGTGCCAGCAGTGAAGTAGGCAGGGGCACTGAAGCTTTCTTT
TRBD1	.	TRBV4-1	TRBJ1-5	CASSWEGAPNQPQHF	TGCGCCAGCAGCTGGGAGGGGGCGCCCAATCAGCCCCAGCATTTT
.	many	TRBV10-3	TRBJ2-1	CAIMDGGAGYNEQFF	TGTGCCATCATGGACGGCGGGGCCGGATACAATGAGCAGTTCTTC